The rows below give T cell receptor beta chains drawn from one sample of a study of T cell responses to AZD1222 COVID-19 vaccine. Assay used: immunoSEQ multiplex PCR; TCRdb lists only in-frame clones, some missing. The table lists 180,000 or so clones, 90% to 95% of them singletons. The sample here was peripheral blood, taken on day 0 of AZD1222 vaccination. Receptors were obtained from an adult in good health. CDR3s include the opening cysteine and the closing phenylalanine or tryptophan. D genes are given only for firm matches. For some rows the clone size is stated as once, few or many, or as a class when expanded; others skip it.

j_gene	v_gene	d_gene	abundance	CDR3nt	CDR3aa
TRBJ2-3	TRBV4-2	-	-	TGTGCCAGCAGCCAAGGGCCCCGGGAGAGCACAGATACGCAGTATTTT	CASSQGPRESTDTQYF
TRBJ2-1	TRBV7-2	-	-	TGTGCCAGCAGCTTGGAAAGGAGCTCTGGGGAGCAGTTCTTC	CASSLERSSGEQFF
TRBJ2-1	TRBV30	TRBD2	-	TGTGCCTGGAGACCGACTAGCGGGAGGGCCGGAGAGCAGTTCTTC	CAWRPTSGRAGEQFF
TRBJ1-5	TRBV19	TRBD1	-	TGTGCCAGCCGGGACAGGGAAGTTCAGCCCCAGCATTTT	CASRDREVQPQHF
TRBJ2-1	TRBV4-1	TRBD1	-	TGCGCCAGCAGCCAAGATAATGCAGGGGGCTCCTACAATGAGCAGTTCTTC	CASSQDNAGGSYNEQFF
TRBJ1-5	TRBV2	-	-	TGTGCCAGCAGTGAGGGTAAAATGGGGTACCAGCCCCAGCATTTT	CASSEGKMGYQPQHF
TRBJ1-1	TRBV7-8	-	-	TGTGCCAGCAGCCTTGGGGCTCTGGAGGGGACTGAAGCTTTCTTT	CASSLGALEGTEAFF
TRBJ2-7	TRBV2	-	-	TGTGCCAGCAGTGCCGACAGGGAGGGCTACGAGCAGTACTTC	CASSADREGYEQYF
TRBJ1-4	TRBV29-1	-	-	TGCAGCGTCGACAGGTTAGGGAGCGGTGAAAAACTGTTTTTT	CSVDRLGSGEKLFF
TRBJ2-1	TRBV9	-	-	TGTGCCAGCAGCGTAGCCCTCCCGGGGAGCTCCTACAATGAGCAGTTCTTC	CASSVALPGSSYNEQFF
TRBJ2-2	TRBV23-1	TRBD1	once	TGCGCCAGCAGTCCGGAGCCCACCGGGACAGGGGCTGTCGGGTCCCCTAACACCGGGGAGCTGTTTTTT	CASSPEPTGTGAVGSPNTGELFF
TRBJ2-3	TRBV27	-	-	TGTGCCAGCAGTTTAAGAGCGCGAGATACGCAGTATTTT	CASSLRARDTQYF
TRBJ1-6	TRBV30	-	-	TGTGCCTGGAGCGGGGGCGGATATAATTCACCCCTCCACTTT	CAWSGGGYNSPLHF
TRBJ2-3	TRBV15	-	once	TGTGCCACCAGCAGAGGATTTAGGACTCGCTTAAGCACAGATACGCAGTATTTT	CATSRGFRTRLSTDTQYF
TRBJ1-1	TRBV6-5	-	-	TGTGCCAGCAGTTACCAGCCCGGTATGAACACTGAAGCTTTCTTT	CASSYQPGMNTEAFF
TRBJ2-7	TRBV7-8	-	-	TGTGCCAGCAGCTTAGAGGACATCCACTACGAGCAGTACTTC	CASSLEDIHYEQYF
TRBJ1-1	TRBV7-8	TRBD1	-	TGTGCCAGCAGCCGACAGGGAAGGGACACTGAAGCTTTCTTT	CASSRQGRDTEAFF
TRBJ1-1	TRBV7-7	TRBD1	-	TGTGCCAGCAGCTCCGGGACAGGGGCGGCGGGGATGAACACTGAAGCTTTCTTT	CASSSGTGAAGMNTEAFF